This TCR beta chain was sequenced in a study of naive and memory T cell subsets. In this sample, this clonotype turned up a few times. Antigen: not known. Both TRBC1 and TRBC2 were covered by a beta constant-region primer of two equimolar oligonucleotides. Ligated cDNA was amplified by four rounds of PCR with nested alpha and beta constant-region primers and SP2. From the UMI-ligation and nested PCR reads, TCRdb called clonotypes with MiXCR, one entry per CDR3 protein. The table lists 150,000 or so distinct CDR3 sequences, 22% of them singletons. Study findings and constraints: Naive repertoires, especially CD8, held a few larger clonotypes, possibly memory cells re-expressing CD45RA. The power law exponent of TCR abundance differed between naive and memory cells.

V was pared by 5 bases and J by 2 bases, with 10 bases between. The CDR3 is 12 amino acids. Per germline, CDR1 SQVTM and CDR2 ANQGSEA. CMV status came from CD4+ T cell IFNgamma after overnight CMV lysate stimulation of fresh PBMCs. Cells stained for CD3, CD4, CD8, CD45RA, CD27 and viability were sorted into four CD45RA/CD27 subsets. The J gene is TRBJ2-7, the V gene TRBV29-1; D may be TRBD2 (5 bases). The receptor was isolated from a human donor in good health. Sequenced sample: naive CD4+ T cells from blood. In DNA, the CDR3 is TGCAGCGTTCCGGGAAACCCCTACGAGCAGTACTTC. Amino acid sequence: CSVPGNPYEQYF.